Presented here are 17 T cell receptor beta chains from one specimen sequenced in a study of CD8+CD57+ T cells in acquired aplastic anemia. Investigators profiled TCR beta VDJ and CDR3 from genomic DNA template. TCRdb re-derived calls from the reads in MiXCR, one entry per CDR3 protein. Of some 170,000 distinct CDR3 sequences listed, 60% to 80% were seen once; the top ten hold 35% to 50%. Those patients picked for sequencing had displayed CD8+CD57+ cell expansion on flow cytometry. The sequenced sample consisted of sorted CD4+, CD8+, or CD8+CD57+ T cells (not recorded which) from PBMCs. All receptors come from a human donor with aplastic anemia.

This chain uses TRBV7-9 with TRBJ1-5; D is perhaps TRBD1 (6 bases). Trimming left V 0 bases short and J 4 bases short, with 10 bases between. CDR3 length: 15 amino acids. Germline values: CDR1 SEHNR, CDR2 FQNEAQ (reference sequence). The CDR3 DNA follows: TGTGCCAGCAGCTTAGCGGGGACACAGAATCAGCCCCAGCATTTT. This sequence encodes CASSLAGTQNQPQHF.

Turning to this clonotype: An end of the junction does not agree with germline; a read error may underlie this. The rearrangement uses TRBV10-3 and TRBJ1-2; D unclear. Germline V gene lookup returns CDR1 ENHRY and CDR2 SYGVKD. This CDR3 region has 15 residues. The CDR3 bases are TGTGCCAGCAGTTACTCGATCCGGCTCCGCTATGGCTACACCTTC. Amino acids: CASSYSIRLRYGYTF.

Note on this clonotype: The junction shows a germline mismatch at one end, possibly a read error. The rearrangement uses TRBV7-9 and TRBJ2-3, with D perhaps TRBD1 or TRBD2 (5 bases each). CDR3 length: 18 amino acids. Germline CDR1 and CDR2: SEHNR and FQNEAQ (reference sequence). This CDR3 reads CASSLVRSGAYGTDTQYF. As DNA, the CDR3 is TGCGCCAGCAGCTTGGTCCGATCCGGGGCCTACGGGACAGATACGCAGTATTTT.

A single count supports this clonotype. J is TRBJ1-6 and V is TRBV5-5, with D possibly TRBD1 on 6 matching bases. Trimming took off 4 bases at V and 9 bases at J, with 11 bases between the two ends. The germline gives CDR1 SGHKS, CDR2 YYEKEE (reference sequence). The CDR3 sequence is 13 residues long. CDR3 nucleotides: TGTGCCAGCAGCCCGGGAGGGGGTTCACCCCTCCACTTT. Encoded protein: CASSPGGGSPLHF.

The chain links TRBV9 to TRBJ2-1; 8 bases align to TRBD2. Losses at the gene ends were 0 bases for V and 4 bases for J; bases not matched to a gene: 6. The CDR3 runs 16 residues. Germline values: CDR1 SGDLS, CDR2 YYNGEE. The CDR3 DNA sequence: TGTGCCAGCAGCGTAGTCGGGGGGGGGGGATACAATGAGCAGTTCTTC. Its translation is CASSVVGGGGYNEQFF.

The V gene is TRBV14, the J gene TRBJ1-1; D is unclear. Germline values: CDR1 SGHDN, CDR2 FVKESK. The CDR3 is 14 residues long. V shed 3 bases and J shed 5 bases, with 13 bases lying between them. DNA for the CDR3: TGTGCCAGCAGCCAGGTATTCGGAGGGACTGAAGCTTTCTTT. This translates into CASSQVFGGTEAFF.

V usage is TRBV15 and J usage is TRBJ2-5; possibly TRBD2 for D (6 bases). V shed 0 bases and J shed 5 bases, with 16 bases lying between them. Per germline, CDR1 LNHNV and CDR2 YYDKDF (reference sequence). The CDR3 runs 16 residues. DNA for the CDR3: TGTGCCACCAGCAGAGATTGGCGGGACGGTCGGGAGACCCAGTACTTC. Translated, it gives CATSRDWRDGRETQYF.

The chain combines TRBV2 with TRBJ2-7, with 8 bases matching TRBD2. This CDR3 region has 13 residues. CDR1 SNHLY and CDR2 FYNNEI come from the germline V gene. The J segment lost 3 bases and the V segment lost 10 bases, leaving 8 bases of the junction unmatched. The CDR3 nucleotides read TGTGCCACCCGTAGCGGGGCGAACTACGAGCAGTACTTC. Translation: CATRSGANYEQYF.

This clonotype was counted only a few times. The CDR3: CASSLGLGDSPLHF. The CDR3 DNA is TGTGCCAGCAGCTTAGGACTGGGGGATTCACCCCTCCACTTT. J is TRBJ1-6 and V is TRBV7-8; the D gene is possibly TRBD1 (5 bases). Germline V gives CDR1 SGHVS, CDR2 FQNEAQ. The CDR3 spans 14 residues. V lost 1 base to trimming and J lost 8 bases, with 9 bases between them.

The chain carries TRBV24-1 and TRBJ2-3, with D uncertain. This CDR3 comprises 15 residues. V lost 1 base, J lost 0 bases, and 7 bases lay in between. Per the germline V gene, CDR1 is KGHDR and CDR2 is SFDVKD. The CDR3 is CATSDFTVSTDTQYF. In nucleotides, the CDR3 is TGTGCCACCAGTGATTTTACAGTTAGCACAGATACGCAGTATTTT.

V gene TRBV7-9 combines with J gene TRBJ2-7; 10 bases match TRBD2. Trimming removed 0 bases from V and 7 bases from J; junction bases left unmatched: 6. Germline V gene sequence: CDR1 SEHNR, CDR2 FQNEAQ (reference sequence). This CDR3 has 15 residues. The CDR3 region has the DNA TGTGCCAGCAGCTTAGCGCTAGCGGGAGTTGAAGAGCAGTACTTC. This encodes CASSLALAGVEEQYF.

This chain links TRBV7-9 with TRBJ1-5, with D tentatively TRBD1 (6 bases). In germline, CDR1 is SEHNR, CDR2 FQNEAQ (reference sequence). This CDR3 comprises 14 residues. Trimming removed 5 bases from V and 4 bases from J, with 12 bases in between. Here the CDR3 DNA reads TGTGCCAGCAGCAAAGGGGGGGGTAATCAGCCCCAGCATTTT. Translation: CASSKGGGNQPQHF.

This chain uses TRBV5-1 with TRBJ2-7; D possibly corresponds to TRBD2 (5 bases). Trimming stripped 3 bases from V and 4 bases from J, with 20 bases between. The length of the CDR3 is 16 residues. Germline CDR1 and CDR2: SGHRS and YFSETQ. The CDR3 loop is CASSSYGRGMEYEQYF. The CDR3 nucleotides are TGCGCCAGCAGCTCTTACGGACGGGGAATGGAGTACGAGCAGTACTTC.

The chain recombines TRBV10-3 with TRBJ1-2; D is perhaps TRBD1 (5 bases). The germline gives CDR1 ENHRY, CDR2 SYGVKD. The CDR3 contains 15 residues. V lost 8 bases and J 4 bases, leaving 20 bases between the germline ends. The CDR3 region has the DNA TGTGCCATCTCACATCACGGGGCTGGGGGCTATGGCTACACCTTC. Protein: CAISHHGAGGYGYTF.

The chain has TRBV7-2 and TRBJ1-4, with 8 bases identical to TRBD1. CDR1 is SGHTA and CDR2 is FQGNSA in the germline V gene. J was trimmed by 8 bases and V by 4 bases; bases with no gene match: 6. The CDR3 loop spans 14 amino acids. CDR3 sequence (DNA): TGTGCCAGCAGCTCAGGACAGGGTGAGGAAAAACTGTTTTTT. Amino acid sequence: CASSSGQGEEKLFF.

CDR3 residues: CASSVNQTQYF. The DNA for the CDR3 is TGTGCCAGCAGCGTAAACCAGACCCAGTACTTC. The V call is TRBV7-3, the J call TRBJ2-5; D is unclear. Looked up from germline, CDR1 is SGHTA and CDR2 is FQGTGA. Trimming removed 5 bases from V and 6 bases from J, with 7 bases in between. The CDR3 contains 11 residues. The variable domain in full, completed from reference TRBV7-3 and TRBJ2-5, reads GAGVSQTPSNKVTEKGKYVELRCDPISGHTALYWYRQSLGQGPEFLIYFQGTGAADDSGLPNDRFFAVRPEGSVSTLKIQRTERGDSAVYLCASSVNQTQYFGPGTRLLVL.

This clonotype was picked up many times. The chain joins TRBV2 to TRBJ2-7; D assignment may be TRBD1 or TRBD2 (6 bases each). Germline CDR1 is SNHLY and CDR2 is FYNNEI. CDR3 length equals 14 residues. With 7 bases removed from V and 1 base from J, the gap between germline ends came to 14 bases. In DNA, the CDR3 is TGTGCCAGCATGATAGCGGACAGTTCCTACGAGCAGTACTTC. It specifies CASMIADSSYEQYF.